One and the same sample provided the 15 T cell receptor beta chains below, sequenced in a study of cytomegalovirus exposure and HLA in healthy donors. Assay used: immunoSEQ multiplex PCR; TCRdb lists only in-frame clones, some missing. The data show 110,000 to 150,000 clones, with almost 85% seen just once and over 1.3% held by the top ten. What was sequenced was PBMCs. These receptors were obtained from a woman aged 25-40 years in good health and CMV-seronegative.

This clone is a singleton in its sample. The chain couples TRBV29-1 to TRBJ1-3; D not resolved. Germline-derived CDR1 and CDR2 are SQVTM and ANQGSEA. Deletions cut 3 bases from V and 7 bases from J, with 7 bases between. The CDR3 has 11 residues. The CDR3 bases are TGCAGCGTTGAGAGCCGTAACACCATATATTTT. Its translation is CSVESRNTIYF.

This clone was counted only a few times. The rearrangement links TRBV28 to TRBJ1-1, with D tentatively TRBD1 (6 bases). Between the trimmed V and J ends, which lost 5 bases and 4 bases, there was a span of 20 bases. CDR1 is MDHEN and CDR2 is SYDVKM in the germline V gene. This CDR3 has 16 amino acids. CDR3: CASSPAWGGLSTEAFF. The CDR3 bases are TGTGCCAGCAGTCCTGCGTGGGGGGGCCTGAGCACTGAAGCTTTCTTT.

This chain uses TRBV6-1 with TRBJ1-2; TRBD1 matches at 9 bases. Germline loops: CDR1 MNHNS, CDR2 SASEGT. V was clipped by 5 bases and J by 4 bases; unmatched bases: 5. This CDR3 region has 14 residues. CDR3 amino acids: CASSITGGGYGYTF. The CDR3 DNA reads TGTGCCAGCAGTATTACAGGGGGCGGCTATGGCTACACCTTC.

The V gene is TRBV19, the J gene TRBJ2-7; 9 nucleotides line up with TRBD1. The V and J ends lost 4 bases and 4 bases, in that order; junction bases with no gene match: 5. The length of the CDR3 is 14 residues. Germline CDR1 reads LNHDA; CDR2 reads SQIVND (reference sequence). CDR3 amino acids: CASSSRDRVYEQYF. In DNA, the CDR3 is TGTGCCAGTAGTAGCCGGGACAGGGTGTACGAGCAGTACTTC.

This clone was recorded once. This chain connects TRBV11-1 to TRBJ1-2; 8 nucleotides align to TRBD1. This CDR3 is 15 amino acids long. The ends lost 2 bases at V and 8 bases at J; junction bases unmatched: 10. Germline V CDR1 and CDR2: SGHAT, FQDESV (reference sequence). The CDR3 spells CASSLQAGGAGGYTF. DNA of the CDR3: TGTGCCAGCAGCTTACAAGCAGGGGGCGCGGGAGGCTACACCTTC.

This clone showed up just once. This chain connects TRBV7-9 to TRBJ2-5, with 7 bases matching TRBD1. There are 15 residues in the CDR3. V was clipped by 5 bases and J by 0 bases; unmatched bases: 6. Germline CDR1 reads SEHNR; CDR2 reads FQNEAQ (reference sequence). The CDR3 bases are TGTGCCAGCAGCATTCCACAGGGGTACCAAGAGACCCAGTACTTC. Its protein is CASSIPQGYQETQYF.

CDR3 in amino acids: CASSTRDTEAFF. The CDR3 region has the DNA TGTGCCAGCAGCACCAGGGACACTGAAGCTTTCTTT. The chain couples TRBV7-8 to TRBJ1-1; D may be TRBD1 (5 bases). CDR3 length: 12 amino acids. Trimming removed 5 bases at V and 3 bases at J, with 7 bases between. Germline loops: CDR1 SGHVS, CDR2 FQNEAQ.

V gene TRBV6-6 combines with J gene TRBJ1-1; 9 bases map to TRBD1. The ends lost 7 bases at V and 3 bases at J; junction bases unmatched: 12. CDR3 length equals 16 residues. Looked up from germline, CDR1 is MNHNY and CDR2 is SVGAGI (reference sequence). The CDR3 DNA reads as TGTGCCAGCATTACGACAGGGGGGATGCGGGACACTGAAGCTTTCTTT. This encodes CASITTGGMRDTEAFF.

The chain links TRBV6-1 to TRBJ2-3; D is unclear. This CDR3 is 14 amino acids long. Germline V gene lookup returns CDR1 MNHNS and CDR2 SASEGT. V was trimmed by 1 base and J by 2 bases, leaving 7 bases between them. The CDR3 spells CASSEDRSTDTQYF. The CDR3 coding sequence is TGTGCCAGCAGTGAAGACAGATCCACAGATACGCAGTATTTT.

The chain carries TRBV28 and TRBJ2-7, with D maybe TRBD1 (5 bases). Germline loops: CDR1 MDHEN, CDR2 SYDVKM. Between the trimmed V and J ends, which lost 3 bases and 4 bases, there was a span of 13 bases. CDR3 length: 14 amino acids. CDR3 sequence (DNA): TGTGCCAGCAGTTTCTATCAGGGTCGGTACGAGCAGTACTTC. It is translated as CASSFYQGRYEQYF. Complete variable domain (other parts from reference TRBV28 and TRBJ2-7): DVKVTQSSRYLVKRTGEKVFLECVQDMDHENMFWYRQDPGLGLRLIYFSYDVKMKEKGDIPEGYSVSREKKERFSLILESASTNQTSMYLCASSFYQGRYEQYFGPGTRLTVT.

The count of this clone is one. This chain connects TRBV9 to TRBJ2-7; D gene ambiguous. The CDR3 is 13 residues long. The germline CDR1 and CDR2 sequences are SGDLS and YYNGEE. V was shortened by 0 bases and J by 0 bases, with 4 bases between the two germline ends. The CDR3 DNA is TGTGCCAGCAGCGTAGGGCTCTCCTACGAGCAGTACTTC. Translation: CASSVGLSYEQYF.

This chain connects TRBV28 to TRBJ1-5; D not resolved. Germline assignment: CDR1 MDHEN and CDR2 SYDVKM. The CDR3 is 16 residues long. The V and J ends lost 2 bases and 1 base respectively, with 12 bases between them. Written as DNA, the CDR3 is TGTGCCAGCAGTTTACCCCCCGCGGTCAGCAATCAGCCCCAGCATTTT. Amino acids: CASSLPPAVSNQPQHF.

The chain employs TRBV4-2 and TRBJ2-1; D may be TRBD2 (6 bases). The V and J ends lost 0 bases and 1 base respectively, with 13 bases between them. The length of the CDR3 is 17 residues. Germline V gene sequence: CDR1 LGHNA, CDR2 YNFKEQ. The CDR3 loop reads CASSQDTGGASYNEQFF. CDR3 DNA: TGTGCCAGCAGCCAAGATACCGGCGGGGCATCCTACAATGAGCAGTTCTTC.

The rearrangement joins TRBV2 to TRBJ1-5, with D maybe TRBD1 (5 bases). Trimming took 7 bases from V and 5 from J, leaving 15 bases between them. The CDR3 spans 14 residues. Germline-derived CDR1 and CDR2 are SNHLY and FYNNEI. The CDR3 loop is CASTPGAGDQPQHF. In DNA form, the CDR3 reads TGTGCCAGCACCCCTGGGGCAGGTGATCAGCCCCAGCATTTT.

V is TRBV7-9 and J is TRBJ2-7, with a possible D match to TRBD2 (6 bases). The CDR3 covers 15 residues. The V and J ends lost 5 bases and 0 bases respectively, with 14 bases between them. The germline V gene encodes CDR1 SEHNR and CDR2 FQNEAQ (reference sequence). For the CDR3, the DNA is TGTGCCAGCAGCCTGGCCAGCGGGTACTCCTACGAGCAGTACTTC. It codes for CASSLASGYSYEQYF.